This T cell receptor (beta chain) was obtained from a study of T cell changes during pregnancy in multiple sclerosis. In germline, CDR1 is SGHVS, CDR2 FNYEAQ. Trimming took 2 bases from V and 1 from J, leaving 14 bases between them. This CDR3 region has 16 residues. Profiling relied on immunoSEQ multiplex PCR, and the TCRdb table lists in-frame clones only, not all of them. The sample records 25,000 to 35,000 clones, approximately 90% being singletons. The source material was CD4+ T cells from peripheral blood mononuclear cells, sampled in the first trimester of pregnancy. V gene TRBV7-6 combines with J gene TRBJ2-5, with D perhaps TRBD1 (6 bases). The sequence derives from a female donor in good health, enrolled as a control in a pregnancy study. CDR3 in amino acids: CASSLSDLGGQETQYF. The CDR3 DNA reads TGTGCCAGCAGCTTATCGGACCTAGGGGGCCAAGAGACCCAGTACTTC.